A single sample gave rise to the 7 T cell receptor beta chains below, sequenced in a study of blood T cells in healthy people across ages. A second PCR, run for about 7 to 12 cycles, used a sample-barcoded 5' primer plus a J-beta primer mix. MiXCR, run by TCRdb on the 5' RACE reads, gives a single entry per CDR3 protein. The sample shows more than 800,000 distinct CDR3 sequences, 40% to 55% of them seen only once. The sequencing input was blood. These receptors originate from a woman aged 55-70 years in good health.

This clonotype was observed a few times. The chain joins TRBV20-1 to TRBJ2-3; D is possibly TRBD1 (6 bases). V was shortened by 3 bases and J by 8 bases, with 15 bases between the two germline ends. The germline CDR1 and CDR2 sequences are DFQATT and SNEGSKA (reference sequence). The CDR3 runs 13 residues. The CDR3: CSARHREAGTQYF. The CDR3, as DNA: TGCAGTGCTAGGCACAGGGAAGCTGGTACGCAGTATTTT.

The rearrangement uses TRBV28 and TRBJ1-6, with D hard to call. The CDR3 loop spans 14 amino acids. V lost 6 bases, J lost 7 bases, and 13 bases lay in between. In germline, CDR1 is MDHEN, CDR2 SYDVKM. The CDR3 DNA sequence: TGTGCCAGCAGGCCACAGTCCCAAAATTCACCCCTCCACTTT. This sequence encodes CASRPQSQNSPLHF.

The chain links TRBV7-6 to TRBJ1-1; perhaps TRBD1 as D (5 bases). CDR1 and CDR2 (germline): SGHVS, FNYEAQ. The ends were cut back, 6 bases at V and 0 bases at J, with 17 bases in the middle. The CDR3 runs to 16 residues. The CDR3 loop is CASSQRLDKMNTEAFF. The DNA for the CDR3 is TGTGCCAGCAGTCAACGATTGGACAAAATGAACACTGAAGCTTTCTTT.

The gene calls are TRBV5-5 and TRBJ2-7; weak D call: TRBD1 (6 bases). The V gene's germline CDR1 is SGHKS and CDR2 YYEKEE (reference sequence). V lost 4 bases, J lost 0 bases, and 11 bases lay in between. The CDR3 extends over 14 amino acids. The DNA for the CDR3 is TGTGCCAGCAGCGCTCGGGACATCTCCTACGAGCAGTACTTC. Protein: CASSARDISYEQYF.

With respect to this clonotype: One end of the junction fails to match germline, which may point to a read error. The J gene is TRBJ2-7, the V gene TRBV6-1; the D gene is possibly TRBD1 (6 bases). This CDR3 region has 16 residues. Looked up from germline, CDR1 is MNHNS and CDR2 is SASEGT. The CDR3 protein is CACSEVTGSRGHEQYF. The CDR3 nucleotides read TGTGCCTGCAGTGAAGTCACAGGCAGCAGGGGCCACGAGCAGTACTTC.

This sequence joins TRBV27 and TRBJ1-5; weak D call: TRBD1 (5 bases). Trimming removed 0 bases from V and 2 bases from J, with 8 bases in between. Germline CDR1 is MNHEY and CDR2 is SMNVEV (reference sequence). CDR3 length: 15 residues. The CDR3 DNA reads TGTGCCAGCAGTTTATCGAGAGGGGGCAATCAGCCCCAGCATTTT. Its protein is CASSLSRGGNQPQHF.

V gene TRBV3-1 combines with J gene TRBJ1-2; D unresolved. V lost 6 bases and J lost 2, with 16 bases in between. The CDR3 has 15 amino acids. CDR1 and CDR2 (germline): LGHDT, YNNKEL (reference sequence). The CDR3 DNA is TGTGCCAGCAGACCCGGTCGATTGGGAAACTATGGCTACACCTTC. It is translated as CASRPGRLGNYGYTF.